This TCR beta chain was sequenced during a study of molecular identifiers for immune sequencing clone quantification. Across the study: RNA from around 20,000 or 100,000 naive CD8 cells was split five ways in replicates, with four sequenced.

It was with previously described methods and listed TCR primers that bulk TCR libraries were made. TCRdb passed the PCR reads through MiXCR, listing each CDR3 protein once. The sample lists approximately 500,000 distinct CDR3 sequences; around 23% were seen once. Study-level results: Whereas clones above 20 RNA copies held under 1% of naive-cell molecules, they held over 98% of effector molecules.

This clonotype occurred a few times. Antigen specificity is unknown. CDR1 is LGHNA, CDR2 YSLEER, per germline. The CDR3 loop spans 17 amino acids. Trimming took 0 bases from V and 2 from J; bases not matched to a gene: 4. The chain recombines TRBV4-3 with TRBJ2-1; 10 positions match TRBD2. Sequenced: naive CD8+ T cells from blood, with Jurkat cell RNA spiked in. This sample's subset: FACS-sorted CD8+CD4-CCR7+CD45RA+ naive T cells. This clonotype was obtained from a human donor in good health. Some libraries in this study had Jurkat cell RNA spiked in. Here the CDR3 reads CASSQDSGTSAYNEQFF. CDR3 nucleotides: TGCGCCAGCAGCCAAGATTCAGGGACTAGCGCCTACAATGAGCAGTTCTTC.